The present entry profiles one TCR beta chain with its context. Its target is not known. This sample stems from a study of CD8 T cells in Susac syndrome. Random hexamers served to reverse transcribe about 0.45 to 1 ug RNA. Coverage of TCR beta CDR3 amplification by immunoSEQ multiplex PCR extended to 54 Vbeta and 13 Jbeta. TCRdb reprocessed the immunoSEQ multiplex PCR reads via MiXCR and lists one record per CDR3 protein. The sample holds around 280,000 distinct CDR3 sequences; about 88% are singletons and the top ten take over 0.1%. Broader study findings: Only a relatively small number of individuals were included in the TCR sequencing and HLA analysis.

Stable or active relapsing-remitting multiple sclerosis, untreated and meeting revised McDonald criteria, defined the controls. The CD8+ and CD4+ T cells were negatively isolated, with the TEMRA cells enriched by FACS. The CDR3 consists of 16 residues. Unmatched junction bases numbered 6, after V lost 6 bases and J lost 0 bases. Germline CDR1 SGHRS, CDR2 YFSETQ. This clonotype was obtained from a human donor with multiple sclerosis. J is TRBJ1-6 and V is TRBV5-1; 7 bases match TRBD1. The source material was CD8+ T cells from PBMCs. For the CDR3, the DNA is TGCGCCAGCAAGGAACGACAGGGCTCCTATAATTCACCCCTCCACTTT. Its protein is CASKERQGSYNSPLHF.